A selection of T cell receptor beta chains follows, all from one sample in a study of post-analysis software for immune sequencing data. TCRdb passed the PCR reads through MiXCR, listing each CDR3 protein once. The table records 450,000 to 700,000 distinct CDR3 sequences, 44% of them present only once. Sequences were obtained from blood. The source is a girl aged 10-17 years with multiple sclerosis. Each CDR3 is given with its conserved first and last residue.

CASRDRAGQGPKNIQYF TRBJ2-4 17 TRBV6-2/TRBV6-3
CASSPRVTVGLGEQFF TRBJ2-1 16 TRBV5-5
CSAAPRTDEQYF TRBJ2-7 12 TRBV20-1
CASSSTGTGMYEAFF TRBJ1-1 15 TRBV12-3/TRBV12-4
CASSWGRGTSTDTQYF TRBJ2-3 16 TRBV5-1
CASSLFGSAGELFF TRBJ2-2 14 TRBV11-3
CSVAASGRGNEQFF TRBJ2-1 14 TRBV29-1
CSVGTVAKNIQYF TRBJ2-4 13 TRBV29-1
CSVPDPTGELFF TRBJ2-2 12 TRBV29-1
CASSVEGTGRTEAFF TRBJ1-1 15 TRBV9
CASSPTGLAGDSSYNEQFF TRBJ2-1 19 TRBV4-2
CASGAWGEQYF TRBJ2-7 11 TRBV5-1
CASSDLVEEETQYF NA 14 TRBV2
CASSDPRQGKGYTF TRBJ1-2 14 TRBV2
CASSLVSPYEQYF TRBJ2-7 13 TRBV11-2
CSVEDPSESYEQYF TRBJ2-7 14 TRBV29-1
CSARILRAGGYEQYF TRBJ2-7 15 TRBV20-1
CSARGTGRDGYTF TRBJ1-2 13 TRBV20-1
CASSLMSGSRNTDTQYF TRBJ2-3 17 TRBV7-6
CASTTRGRSREKLFF TRBJ1-4 15 TRBV12-3/TRBV12-4
CASGDYQETQYF TRBJ2-5 12 TRBV12-3/TRBV12-4
CASSPPNSGGELFF TRBJ2-2 14 TRBV18
CSARSPSGGTYNEQFF TRBJ2-1 16 TRBV20-1
CASSLPDREVRVQETQYF TRBJ2-5 18 TRBV7-2
CASSAGNSGYEQYF TRBJ2-7 14 TRBV12-3/TRBV12-4
CATLRGQGNGYTF TRBJ1-2 13 TRBV12-3/TRBV12-4
CASSSRDSFGGSNTEAFF TRBJ1-1 18 TRBV5-1
CSAPSRKDYGYTF TRBJ1-2 13 TRBV20-1
CASSLAPQGNTEAFF TRBJ1-1 15 TRBV5-1
CASTLAVGIDTQYF TRBJ2-3 14 TRBV5-1
CASSLDQRGEQFF TRBJ2-1 13 TRBV11-3
CASSLSQGGSEQYF TRBJ2-7 14 TRBV12-3/TRBV12-4
CASSQGGSMRDTEAFF TRBJ1-1 16 TRBV3-1
CASSFPASGFEYEQYF TRBJ2-7 16 TRBV5-1
CASSLVRGSYNEQFF TRBJ2-1 15 TRBV5-5
CASSHPPLGGAPYGYTF TRBJ1-2 17 TRBV3-1
CASTKRLGTDTQYF TRBJ2-3 14 TRBV2
CASSSDRTSGNTDTQYF TRBJ2-3 17 TRBV5-1
CASSDSAGVDGYTF TRBJ1-2 14 TRBV6-4
CASSQDLETGSDRGIQYF TRBJ2-4 18 TRBV4-1
CSARSRDRGEEGYTF TRBJ1-2 15 TRBV20-1